This is a list of T cell receptor beta chains from one sample in a study of cytomegalovirus exposure and HLA in healthy donors. The data were produced by immunoSEQ multiplex PCR, yet TCRdb's version contains in-frame clones alone and is incomplete. The sample lists 100,000 or so clones; around 70% were seen once. Sequenced sample: PBMCs. The receptors derive from a man aged 40-49 years in good health and CMV-seronegative. Each CDR3 is given with its conserved first and last residue. The D gene is left open where the match is weak. Only some rows state a clone size, as once, few, many or a class for expanded clones.

D gene: TRBD1; CDR3 length: 17; J gene: TRBJ1-5; clone size: NA; V gene: TRBV18; CDR3 DNA: TGTGCCAGCTCACCACTTCAGGGGGACGGGAGCAATCAGCCCCAGCATTTT; CDR3 protein: CASSPLQGDGSNQPQHF
D gene: TRBD1; CDR3 length: 17; J gene: TRBJ1-1; clone size: NA; V gene: TRBV7-8; CDR3 DNA: TGTGCCAGCAGCCCCCGGGACAGGGGGCTGGTAGGCACTGAAGCTTTCTTT; CDR3 protein: CASSPRDRGLVGTEAFF
D gene: NA; CDR3 length: 11; J gene: TRBJ1-4; clone size: NA; V gene: TRBV16; CDR3 DNA: TGTGCCAGCAGCCACGGGAGGGAACTGTTTTTT; CDR3 protein: CASSHGRELFF
D gene: TRBD1; CDR3 length: 15; J gene: TRBJ1-5; clone size: NA; V gene: TRBV7-9; CDR3 DNA: TGTGCCAGCAGCCCCTCGGGACAGGGGAATCAGCCCCAGCATTTT; CDR3 protein: CASSPSGQGNQPQHF
D gene: NA; CDR3 length: 16; J gene: TRBJ1-1; clone size: NA; V gene: TRBV11-2; CDR3 DNA: TGTGCCAGCAGCCCTCGGGGGGGCGCTGGGAACACTGAAGCTTTCTTT; CDR3 protein: CASSPRGGAGNTEAFF
D gene: NA; CDR3 length: 16; J gene: TRBJ2-2; clone size: few; V gene: TRBV7-8; CDR3 DNA: TGTGCCAGCAGCTTAACTAGGAACCTGAGAACCGGGGAGCTGTTTTTT; CDR3 protein: CASSLTRNLRTGELFF
D gene: NA; CDR3 length: 17; J gene: TRBJ2-3; clone size: NA; V gene: TRBV7-9; CDR3 DNA: TGTGCCAGCAGCCTAGTCAGGAGACAGTGGGACACAGATACGCAGTATTTT; CDR3 protein: CASSLVRRQWDTDTQYF
D gene: TRBD1; CDR3 length: 17; J gene: TRBJ1-3; clone size: NA; V gene: TRBV5-8; CDR3 DNA: TGTGCCAGCAGCTTGTACGGGACAGGGGGCTCTGGAAACACCATATATTTT; CDR3 protein: CASSLYGTGGSGNTIYF
D gene: TRBD1; CDR3 length: 18; J gene: TRBJ1-2; clone size: NA; V gene: TRBV4-3; CDR3 DNA: TGCGCCAGCAGCCAAGATGCCCAGGGGGCGTATATTGACTATGGCTACACCTTC; CDR3 protein: CASSQDAQGAYIDYGYTF
D gene: NA; CDR3 length: 15; J gene: TRBJ2-1; clone size: NA; V gene: TRBV6-1; CDR3 DNA: TGTGCCAGCAGTGAAGCCCCAGGGTGGACGAATGAGCAGTTCTTC; CDR3 protein: CASSEAPGWTNEQFF
D gene: NA; CDR3 length: 15; J gene: TRBJ2-7; clone size: NA; V gene: TRBV15; CDR3 DNA: TGTGCCACCAGCAGAGTAGTATTATCGGGCTACGAGCAGTACTTC; CDR3 protein: CATSRVVLSGYEQYF
D gene: NA; CDR3 length: 14; J gene: TRBJ2-5; clone size: NA; V gene: TRBV10-3; CDR3 DNA: TGTGCCATCAGTGAGTCCGGACAAGAAGAGACCCAGTACTTC; CDR3 protein: CAISESGQEETQYF
D gene: NA; CDR3 length: 14; J gene: TRBJ2-7; clone size: NA; V gene: TRBV7-2; CDR3 DNA: TGTGCCAGCAGCTTAGGAAGCCGGCAGGGAGAGCAGTACTTC; CDR3 protein: CASSLGSRQGEQYF
D gene: NA; CDR3 length: 14; J gene: TRBJ2-7; clone size: NA; V gene: TRBV5-6; CDR3 DNA: TGTGCCAGCAGCTCTGACAGGATCTCCTACGAGCAGTACTTC; CDR3 protein: CASSSDRISYEQYF
D gene: NA; CDR3 length: 16; J gene: TRBJ1-3; clone size: NA; V gene: TRBV30; CDR3 DNA: TGTGCCTGGAGTCCACCCCGGACAACCTCTGGAAACACCATATATTTT; CDR3 protein: CAWSPPRTTSGNTIYF
D gene: NA; CDR3 length: 15; J gene: TRBJ2-5; clone size: NA; V gene: TRBV10-3; CDR3 DNA: TGTGCCATCAGTCCCATTAACGGGGGTGCAGAGACCCAGTACTTC; CDR3 protein: CAISPINGGAETQYF
D gene: NA; CDR3 length: 15; J gene: TRBJ1-1; clone size: NA; V gene: TRBV27; CDR3 DNA: TGTGCCAGCAGTTGGTCGAGGCAGAGGAACACTGAAGCTTTCTTT; CDR3 protein: CASSWSRQRNTEAFF
D gene: TRBD1; CDR3 length: 14; J gene: TRBJ1-5; clone size: NA; V gene: TRBV19; CDR3 DNA: TGTGCCAGTAGTATGGGGACAGGCAATCAGCCCCAGCATTTT; CDR3 protein: CASSMGTGNQPQHF
D gene: NA; CDR3 length: 14; J gene: TRBJ2-1; clone size: NA; V gene: TRBV11-2; CDR3 DNA: TGTGCCAGCAATCGGGTGCCATCCTACAATGAGCAGTTCTTC; CDR3 protein: CASNRVPSYNEQFF
D gene: NA; CDR3 length: 14; J gene: TRBJ2-3; clone size: NA; V gene: TRBV2; CDR3 DNA: TGTGCCAGAACCGCCGGGGGGCTTACAGATACGCAGTATTTT; CDR3 protein: CARTAGGLTDTQYF
D gene: NA; CDR3 length: 14; J gene: TRBJ1-2; clone size: NA; V gene: TRBV6-5; CDR3 DNA: TGTGCCAGCAGTGATACAGGAGTTAACTATGGCTACACCTTC; CDR3 protein: CASSDTGVNYGYTF
D gene: NA; CDR3 length: 15; J gene: TRBJ2-1; clone size: NA; V gene: TRBV11-3; CDR3 DNA: TGTGCCAGCAGCTTAAACTGGGGGCCGGTCGATGAGCAGTTCTTC; CDR3 protein: CASSLNWGPVDEQFF
D gene: NA; CDR3 length: 15; J gene: TRBJ2-7; clone size: NA; V gene: TRBV5-4; CDR3 DNA: TGTGCCAGCAGCTTGGGAGTAGCGGCCTCCTACGAGCAGTACTTC; CDR3 protein: CASSLGVAASYEQYF
D gene: NA; CDR3 length: 19; J gene: TRBJ2-3; clone size: NA; V gene: TRBV5-1; CDR3 DNA: TGCGCCAGCAGCTTGACAGCTGAGTGGTACAGGGGGAGGGCAGATACGCAGTATTTT; CDR3 protein: CASSLTAEWYRGRADTQYF
D gene: TRBD1; CDR3 length: 16; J gene: TRBJ2-7; clone size: NA; V gene: TRBV6-5; CDR3 DNA: TGTGCCAGCAGTTACTTAGGGACAGGGGTCACCTACGAGCAGTACTTC; CDR3 protein: CASSYLGTGVTYEQYF
D gene: NA; CDR3 length: 17; J gene: TRBJ2-6; clone size: NA; V gene: TRBV13; CDR3 DNA: TGTGCCAGCAGCGACCGGGGTCTGACCTCTGGGGCCAACGTCCTGACTTTC; CDR3 protein: CASSDRGLTSGANVLTF
D gene: NA; CDR3 length: 15; J gene: TRBJ1-5; clone size: few; V gene: TRBV6-5; CDR3 DNA: TGTGCCAGCAGTTACTCCAGTAATAGCAATCAGCCCCAGCATTTT; CDR3 protein: CASSYSSNSNQPQHF
D gene: TRBD1; CDR3 length: 15; J gene: TRBJ2-3; clone size: NA; V gene: TRBV28; CDR3 DNA: TGTGCCAGCAGCAGACGACAGGGGAGCACAGATACGCAGTATTTT; CDR3 protein: CASSRRQGSTDTQYF
D gene: TRBD1; CDR3 length: 16; J gene: TRBJ1-6; clone size: NA; V gene: TRBV6-6; CDR3 DNA: TGTGCCAGCAGTTTTCCGGGACAGGGGGTTAATTCACCCCTCCACTTT; CDR3 protein: CASSFPGQGVNSPLHF